The present entry profiles one T cell receptor (beta chain) with its context. Antigen unknown. Separate cDNA molecules each had unique molecular identifiers attached to them. TCRdb reprocessed the 5' RACE reads via MiXCR and lists one record per CDR3 protein. The sample lists tens of thousands of distinct CDR3 sequences, approximately 12% occurring once. These data belong to a study of early T cells in non-severe SARS-CoV-2 infection. Overall study context: Sequencing of bulk RNA from unsorted whole blood was done, without chain pairing.

The J segment lost 0 bases and the V segment lost 5 bases, leaving 5 bases of the junction unmatched. The CDR3 consists of 15 residues. Study-wide results and limits: Comparison of clonotypes with VDJdb favored anti-spike CD8 responses while missing private and CD4 specificities.

The chain has TRBV12-3 or TRBV12-4 and TRBJ1-1; the match to TRBD1 covers 8 bases. The TCR originated in an adult who was a healthcare worker with PCR-confirmed SARS-CoV-2 infection or an uninfected control (not recorded which). The sample consisted of whole blood. The CDR3 nucleotides are TGTGCCAGCAGTCCGTCACAGGGGGTGAACACTGAAGCTTTCTTT. This gives the protein CASSPSQGVNTEAFF.